These T cell receptor beta chains were read from a single sample in a study of PD-1 blockade in mismatch repair-deficient tumors. Only in-frame clones appear in the TCRdb table, and some are missing; sequencing was by immunoSEQ multiplex PCR. This table has 120,000 or so clones, approximately 90% appearing once. The input for sequencing was peripheral blood, taken 44 weeks after starting pembrolizumab. These receptors were collected from an adult with mismatch repair-deficient cancer. Each CDR3 is given with its conserved first and last residue. Size values are once, few and many counts, or a class for expanded clones, and some rows have none.

v_call	clone_size	j_call	cdr3_aa
TRBV6-4	-	TRBJ2-7	CASSDSSSGPYEQYF
TRBV25-1	-	TRBJ1-2	CASSERVGGYTF
TRBV4-2	-	TRBJ2-1	CASSPRVAGDGSYNEQFF
TRBV7-9	-	TRBJ2-4	CASSQGQGGSKNIQYF
TRBV13	once	TRBJ1-4	CASTAAGDEDEKLFF
TRBV27	-	TRBJ2-7	CASSLNGPGLAGISYEQYF
TRBV27	-	TRBJ2-5	CASSLSGQGQETQYF
TRBV28	-	TRBJ1-2	CASSRTGGYGYTF
TRBV28	-	TRBJ1-1	CASSLRRVNTEAFF
TRBV7-9	-	TRBJ2-1	CASRPDRYNEQFF
TRBV29-1	few	TRBJ2-7	CSGLIDYEQYF
TRBV27	-	TRBJ2-1	CASRTGTGKLNEQFF
TRBV5-8	-	TRBJ2-7	CASSLTDSSYEQYF
TRBV11-2	few	TRBJ2-2	CASSVDRVDYRELFF
TRBV7-9	once	TRBJ2-7	CASSYPGEGSYEQYF
TRBV19	-	TRBJ2-7	CASSTQLAGESYEQYF
TRBV6-5	-	TRBJ1-5	CASSYLSNQPQHF
TRBV19	-	TRBJ2-1	CASSIGNSYNEQFF
TRBV29-1	-	TRBJ1-1	CSVAGYGEAFF
TRBV13	-	TRBJ2-7	CASSPGQGGYEQYF
TRBV10-1	-	TRBJ2-1	CASSDPAETSGRTDEQFF
TRBV19	-	TRBJ1-3	CASSTWDIPGNTIYF
TRBV30	-	TRBJ2-3	CAWSLGQGRDTQYF
TRBV30	few	TRBJ2-7	CAWSLGVYEQYF
TRBV6-5	-	TRBJ2-7	CASSNTGTNSYEQYF